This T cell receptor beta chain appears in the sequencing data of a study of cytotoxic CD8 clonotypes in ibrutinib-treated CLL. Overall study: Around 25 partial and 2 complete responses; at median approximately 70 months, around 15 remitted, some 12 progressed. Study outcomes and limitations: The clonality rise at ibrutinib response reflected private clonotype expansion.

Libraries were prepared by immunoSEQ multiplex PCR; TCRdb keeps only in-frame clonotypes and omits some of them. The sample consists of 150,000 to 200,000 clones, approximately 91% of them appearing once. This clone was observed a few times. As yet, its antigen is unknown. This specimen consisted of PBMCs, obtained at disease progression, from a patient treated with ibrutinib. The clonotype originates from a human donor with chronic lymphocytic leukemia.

The CDR3 region is CASSLDVNTEAFF. The CDR3 DNA is TGTGCCAGCAGTTTGGACGTGAACACTGAAGCTTTCTTT. The chain is built from TRBV27 and TRBJ1-1, with unresolved D. Trimming took 3 bases from V and 0 from J, leaving 5 bases between them. There are 13 residues in the CDR3. Germline loops: CDR1 MNHEY, CDR2 SMNVEV (reference sequence).